This T cell receptor beta chain was recovered during a study of blood T cell repertoires in COVID-19. About the study: Sites in the United States, Italy and Spain provided acute and convalescent COVID-19 samples.

In the source study's methods: Estimation of nucleated cell counts was performed using reference gene primer amplification. Clones were read by immunoSEQ multiplex PCR, and TCRdb kept only the in-frame ones, dropping some. That table gives V, J and clone size, and the DNA gave D and trimming. The sample lists about 410,000 clones, around 86% occurring once. The germline V gene encodes CDR1 SGHKS and CDR2 YYEKEE (reference sequence). CDR3 length equals 13 residues. The trim removed 5 bases at V and 6 bases at J, leaving 4 bases unmatched. This sequence joins TRBV5-5 and TRBJ1-4; 7 nucleotides match TRBD1. The specimen sequenced was peripheral blood. The TCR sequence derives from a woman in her thirties with active or convalescent COVID-19. The CDR3 sequence: CASRQGGDEKLFF. CDR3 DNA sequence: TGTGCCAGCAGGCAGGGGGGAGATGAAAAACTGTTTTTT.